The 27 T cell receptor beta chains presented below share a single source sample, sequenced in a study of neurological immune-mediated disorders. TCRdb recomputed calls from the 5' RACE reads with MiXCR, one row per CDR3 protein. The data hold tens of thousands of distinct CDR3 sequences, with roughly a quarter observed a single time. The specimen was CD4+ T cells from blood. All receptors come from a man aged 45-60 years with HTLV-1-associated myelopathy (HAM/TSP).

This chain links TRBV5-1 with TRBJ1-5; possible D gene TRBD1, 6 bases. Trimming removed 4 bases at V and 4 bases at J, with 12 bases between. CDR3 length: 14 residues. Germline V gene sequence: CDR1 SGHRS, CDR2 YFSETQ. For the CDR3, the DNA is TGCGCCAGCAGCCAAAGGGGGGCTAATCAGCCCCAGCATTTT. It specifies CASSQRGANQPQHF.

This clonotype was seen repeatedly, ten times or more. This sequence joins TRBV7-8 and TRBJ2-2; D unresolved. The V gene lost 1 base and the J gene lost 7 bases, with 13 bases spanning the gap. The CDR3 runs to 15 residues. Germline lookup yields CDR1 SGHVS and CDR2 FQNEAQ. CDR3 nucleotides: TGTGCCAGCAGCTTAGTCCGGGTGTCGGTCGGGGAGCTGTTTTTT. Translating gives CASSLVRVSVGELFF.

Turning to this clonotype: The limits of the CDR3 on the DNA are not certain, so only TCRdb's listed CDR3 is given. Here the CDR3 reads CSARYYIGIEQFFGPGTLGYGYTF. The rearrangement joins TRBV20-1 to TRBJ1-2; the listed D gene, TRBD1, was not tested against the DNA. From germline, CDR1 is DFQATT and CDR2 SNEGSKA (reference sequence). With termini counted, the CDR3 has 24 amino acids.

This clonotype was observed a handful of times. The chain carries TRBV19 and TRBJ2-1; 8 nucleotides agree with TRBD2. Per germline, CDR1 LNHDA and CDR2 SQIVND (reference sequence). The CDR3 totals 15 residues. V trimming: 7 bases; J trimming: 5 bases; junction bases outside the gene matches: 10. CDR3: CASTPGGTRNNEQFF. The CDR3 region has the DNA TGTGCCAGTACCCCAGGCGGGACTAGGAACAATGAGCAGTTCTTC.

At least ten counts were recorded for this clonotype. The chain is built from TRBV5-1 and TRBJ2-2; a weak D match, TRBD1 (7 bases). The CDR3 has 17 residues. Germline V lookup: CDR1 SGHRS, CDR2 YFSETQ. The V end lost 5 bases, the J end lost 1 base, and 18 bases lay between the germline ends. The CDR3 DNA reads as TGCGCCAGCAGACCATCCGGGGGACAGAGGAACACCGGGGAGCTGTTTTTT. This gives the protein CASRPSGGQRNTGELFF.

The chain combines TRBV7-2 with TRBJ1-2, with D hard to call. The germline CDR1 and CDR2 sequences are SGHTA and FQGNSA. This CDR3 region has 14 residues. Trimming removed 7 bases at V and 7 bases at J, with 19 bases between. The CDR3 region is CASTPAAFQSGYTF. DNA of the CDR3: TGTGCCAGCACCCCCGCCGCGTTCCAATCTGGCTACACCTTC.

Points on this clonotype: No DNA is shown, since the ends of the CDR3 on it are uncertain; the CDR3 is the one TCRdb lists. The rearrangement joins TRBV5-1 to TRBJ1-2; TRBD1 is the table's D call, not checked against the DNA. The CDR3 has 20 amino acids, counting both end residues. The germline gives CDR1 SGHRS, CDR2 YFSETQ. The CDR3 loop reads CASSFYICSASTPGGGGYTF.

This chain connects TRBV3-1 to TRBJ2-4; D is uncertain. V lost 7 bases, J lost 8 bases, and 18 bases lay in between. The CDR3 spans 14 residues. CDR1 is LGHDT and CDR2 is YNNKEL in the germline V gene (reference sequence). In nucleotides, the CDR3 is TGTGCCAGCACCCGGACGGCGAAGGTGGACATTCAGTACTTC. Its translation: CASTRTAKVDIQYF.

This clonotype was seen at least ten times. The V call is TRBV9, the J call TRBJ2-6; TRBD1 aligns across 7 bases. J lost 0 bases, V lost 4 bases, and 4 bases had no gene match. Germline values: CDR1 SGDLS, CDR2 YYNGEE. The CDR3 extends over 16 amino acids. The CDR3 sequence: CASSSDRSSGANVLTF. Here the CDR3 DNA reads TGTGCCAGCAGCTCGGACAGGAGCTCTGGGGCCAACGTCCTGACTTTC.

The chain links TRBV5-1 to TRBJ1-2, with D maybe TRBD1 (6 bases). In germline, CDR1 is SGHRS, CDR2 YFSETQ. Trimming removed 3 bases at V and 2 bases at J, with 8 bases between. The CDR3 spans 13 residues. The CDR3 spells CASSYRDNYGYTF. As DNA, the CDR3 is TGCGCCAGCAGCTACAGGGACAACTATGGCTACACCTTC.

This clonotype was counted at least ten times. The chain uses TRBV24-1 and TRBJ2-3; weak D call: TRBD1 (8 bases). The CDR3 contains 16 residues. Germline V gives CDR1 KGHDR, CDR2 SFDVKD. The V and J ends lost 9 bases and 2 bases respectively, with 20 bases between them. The CDR3 loop is CATQQGGLKNTDTQYF. The CDR3 DNA follows: TGTGCCACCCAACAGGGGGGACTAAAAAACACAGATACGCAGTATTTT.

This clonotype was seen at least ten times. This may be a read error, as it is one base from a much larger clone. The chain is built from TRBV3-1 and TRBJ2-1, with 9 bases lining up with TRBD2. This CDR3 has 14 residues. CDR1 and CDR2 (germline): LGHDT, YNNKEL (reference sequence). The chain's CDR3 is CATSQDFSGSEQFF. In nucleotides, the CDR3 is TGTGCCACCAGCCAAGATTTTAGCGGGAGTGAGCAGTTCTTC.

Turning to this clonotype: One junction end does not reproduce the germline sequence, and a read error may be involved. This chain links TRBV5-5 with TRBJ2-2; 11 positions match TRBD2. CDR1 and CDR2 from the germline V gene are SGHKS and YYEKEE (reference sequence). The CDR3 contains 17 residues. The CDR3 sequence is CASSLGIAGGAAGEMFF. For the CDR3, the DNA is TGTGCCAGCAGCTTGGGGATAGCGGGGGGGGCAGCCGGGGAGATGTTTTTT.

This clonotype was recorded many times. The rearrangement joins TRBV6-5 to TRBJ2-3; either TRBD1 or TRBD2 may supply D (5 bases each). This CDR3 has 18 amino acids. Trimming removed 2 bases from V and 0 bases from J, with 18 bases in between. Germline V gene data show CDR1 as MNHEY and CDR2 as SVGAGI. CDR3 in DNA: TGTGCCAGCAGTTACGGGGCTTCGGGCGGAGGAAGCACAGATACGCAGTATTTT. This translates into CASSYGASGGGSTDTQYF.

The genes are TRBV5-1 and TRBJ2-2; D is unresolved. In germline, CDR1 is SGHRS, CDR2 YFSETQ. Trimming pared 1 base from V and 4 bases from J, leaving 5 bases between. There are 13 residues in the CDR3. The CDR3 DNA reads as TGCGCCAGCAGCTTGTATATCACCGGGGAGCTGTTTTTT. Translating gives CASSLYITGELFF.

At least ten counts were recorded for this clonotype. V and J are TRBV27 and TRBJ2-5; D is unclear. Looked up from germline, CDR1 is MNHEY and CDR2 is SMNVEV (reference sequence). This CDR3 spans 15 amino acids. V lost 0 bases to trimming and J lost 7 bases, with 15 bases between them. The CDR3 coding sequence is TGTGCCAGCAGTTTATCGACTGGGGTTTGGGGGACCCAGTACTTC. It is translated as CASSLSTGVWGTQYF.

This clonotype was detected ten times or more. The gene calls are TRBV29-1 and TRBJ1-1; D gene ambiguous. Looked up from germline, CDR1 is SQVTM and CDR2 is ANQGSEA. This CDR3 has 10 residues. With 8 bases removed from V and 1 base from J, the gap between germline ends came to 5 bases. This CDR3 is CSIANTEAFF. Here the CDR3 DNA reads TGCAGCATAGCGAACACTGAAGCTTTCTTT.

This clonotype has ten or more counts. The chain has TRBV5-1 and TRBJ2-7, with TRBD2 matching 9 bases. Trimming at V came to 4 bases and at J to 3 bases, leaving 8 bases not matched to a gene. The V gene's germline CDR1 is SGHRS and CDR2 YFSETQ. This CDR3 is 15 amino acids long. The CDR3 spells CASSQSGTSFYEQYF. The CDR3 DNA sequence: TGCGCCAGCAGCCAGTCCGGGACTAGCTTCTACGAGCAGTACTTC.

The chain has TRBV3-1 and TRBJ1-1; D call uncertain. The CDR3 totals 14 residues. Germline-derived CDR1 and CDR2 are LGHDT and YNNKEL (reference sequence). Trimming pared 2 bases from V and 1 base from J, leaving 8 bases between. CDR3 region: CASSQQTSNTEAFF. The CDR3 DNA is TGTGCCAGCAGCCAACAAACCTCGAACACTGAAGCTTTCTTT.

The table lists this clonotype with a few counts. This sequence joins TRBV3-1 and TRBJ2-1, with D uncertain. The V and J ends lost 4 bases and 10 bases respectively, with 17 bases between them. CDR1 and CDR2 from the germline V gene are LGHDT and YNNKEL (reference sequence). The CDR3 contains 14 residues. For the CDR3, the DNA is TGTGCCAGCAGCCGCAACCCCGCCTCAGTGGAGCAGTTCTTC. It codes for CASSRNPASVEQFF.

The J gene is TRBJ1-2, the V gene TRBV29-1; 10 nucleotides align to TRBD1. The junction had 3 bases not matched to a gene; V was cut back by 0 bases and J by 5 bases. The CDR3 is 14 residues long. Germline V lookup: CDR1 SQVTM, CDR2 ANQGSEA. CDR3 amino acids: CSVEDRDRGYGYTF. The CDR3 DNA is TGCAGCGTTGAAGATCGGGACAGGGGATATGGCTACACCTTC.

This clonotype has at least ten counts. The rearrangement uses TRBV7-2 and TRBJ2-3; 10 positions match TRBD2. Germline loops: CDR1 SGHTA, CDR2 FQGNSA. J was trimmed by 5 bases and V by 1 base; bases with no gene match: 6. The CDR3 spans 16 residues. The CDR3 here is CASSLDSGRVKDTQYF. CDR3 nucleotides: TGTGCCAGCAGCTTAGACAGCGGGAGGGTGAAAGATACGCAGTATTTT.

At least ten counts were recorded for this clonotype. The rearrangement links TRBV6-1 to TRBJ1-2, with 7 positions matching TRBD1. V was pared by 6 bases and J by 0 bases, with 1 base of the junction left unmatched. The CDR3 has 13 residues. Germline CDR1 MNHNS, CDR2 SASEGT. This chain's CDR3 is CASRGTANYGYTF. The CDR3 bases are TGTGCCAGCAGGGGGACAGCTAACTATGGCTACACCTTC.

This clonotype appeared a few times. The V call is TRBV5-1, the J call TRBJ2-5; no definite D call. From germline, CDR1 is SGHRS and CDR2 YFSETQ. V was clipped by 4 bases and J by 1 base, with 2 bases between them. The CDR3 contains 11 residues. The CDR3 DNA reads TGCGCCAGCAGCCGCCAAGAGACCCAGTACTTC. Its translation: CASSRQETQYF.

This clonotype appeared many times. V usage is TRBV20-1 and J usage is TRBJ2-7, with D perhaps TRBD1 or TRBD2 (6 bases each). Germline V lookup: CDR1 DFQATT, CDR2 SNEGSKA (reference sequence). With 6 bases removed from V and 2 bases from J, the gap between germline ends came to 14 bases. This CDR3 has 13 amino acids. The CDR3: CSAGAGTTYEQYF. The CDR3 region has the DNA TGCAGTGCGGGGGCGGGGACGACCTACGAGCAGTACTTC.

V and J are TRBV20-1 and TRBJ2-2, with TRBD2 matching over 13 bases. V shed 6 bases and J 6 bases; nucleotides not matched to a gene: 7. There are 15 residues in the CDR3. CDR1 and CDR2 (germline): DFQATT, SNEGSKA (reference sequence). Here the CDR3 reads CSALTSGRAPGELFF. The CDR3 region has the DNA TGCAGTGCCCTTACTAGCGGGAGGGCCCCCGGGGAGCTGTTTTTT.

This clonotype was found many times. This rearrangement joins TRBV6-1 to TRBJ1-6; D is uncertain. Trimming removed 0 bases from V and 0 bases from J, with 6 bases in between. The CDR3 spans 16 residues. Germline V gene sequence: CDR1 MNHNS, CDR2 SASEGT. The CDR3 loop is CASSEAGSSYNSPLHF. Here the CDR3 DNA reads TGTGCCAGCAGTGAAGCTGGGAGCTCCTATAATTCACCCCTCCACTTT.